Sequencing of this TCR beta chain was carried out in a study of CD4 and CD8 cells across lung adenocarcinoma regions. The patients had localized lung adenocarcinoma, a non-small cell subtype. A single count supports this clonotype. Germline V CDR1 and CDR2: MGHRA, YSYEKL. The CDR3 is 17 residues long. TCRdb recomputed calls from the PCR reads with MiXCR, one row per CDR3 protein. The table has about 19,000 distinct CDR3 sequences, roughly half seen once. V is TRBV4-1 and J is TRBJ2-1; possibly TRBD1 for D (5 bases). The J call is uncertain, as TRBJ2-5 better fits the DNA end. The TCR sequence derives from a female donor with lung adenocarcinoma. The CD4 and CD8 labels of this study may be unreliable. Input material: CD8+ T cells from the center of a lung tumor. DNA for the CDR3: TGCGCCAGCAGCCAAGAGGGGCTGAAGGCCCAGCGCGGGACCCAGTACTTC. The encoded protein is CASSQEGLKAQRGTQYF.